Listed here are 22 T cell receptor beta chains from one sample, sequenced in a study of siplizumab effects on memory and regulatory T cells. Repertoires were generated with immunoSEQ multiplex PCR, while TCRdb's copy carries only in-frame clones and drops some. Of about 98,000 clones in the sample, around 90% were seen once. The sample consisted of CD4+ T cells sorted from blood. The receptors were gathered from a human donor in good health.

The CDR3 DNA reads as TGCGCCAGCAGCTTGGCGGGCAGGGGGGCCGGCGGGCAGTACTTC. Amino acid sequence: CASSLAGRGAGGQYF. This chain links TRBV5-1 with TRBJ2-7; D may be TRBD1 (7 bases). The germline V gene encodes CDR1 SGHRS and CDR2 YFSETQ. Trimming removed 0 bases at V and 9 bases at J, with 19 bases between. CDR3 length equals 15 residues. Full variable domain (missing parts from reference TRBV5-1 and TRBJ2-7): KAGVTQTPRYLIKTRGQQVTLSCSPISGHRSVSWYQQTPGQGLQFLFEYFSETQRNKGNFPGRFSGRQFSNSRSEMNVSTLELGDSALYLCASSLAGRGAGGQYFGPGTRLTVT.

The chain is built from TRBV6-4 and TRBJ2-1, with 15 bases aligning to TRBD2. Germline V CDR1 and CDR2: MRHNA, SNTAGT. V gave up 9 bases and J gave up 1 base; unmatched junction bases: 7. There are 17 residues in the CDR3. CDR3 sequence reads: CARSGLAGGVSYNEQFF. In nucleotides, the CDR3 is TGTGCCAGGTCGGGACTAGCGGGAGGAGTATCCTACAATGAGCAGTTCTTC.

The chain links TRBV18 to TRBJ2-3, with D perhaps TRBD1 (6 bases). Deletions cut 1 base from V and 6 bases from J, with 14 bases between. The CDR3 covers 15 residues. Germline assignment: CDR1 KGHSH and CDR2 LQKENI. The CDR3 reads CASSPRWQGPDTQYF. The DNA for the CDR3 is TGTGCCAGCTCACCACGGTGGCAGGGGCCCGATACGCAGTATTTT.

This sequence joins TRBV7-2 and TRBJ1-3, with 7 bases that match TRBD1. The V gene end was trimmed by 5 bases and the J gene end by 2 bases; junction bases not matched to a gene: 6. CDR1 is SGHTA, CDR2 FQGNSA, per germline. The CDR3 loop spans 15 amino acids. CDR3 nucleotides: TGTGCCAGCAGCCCGGACAGGCTCGCTGGAAACACCATATATTTT. Translated, it gives CASSPDRLAGNTIYF.

The chain joins TRBV6-5 to TRBJ1-2, with TRBD1 as a possible D gene (6 bases). V lost 5 bases and J 8 bases, leaving 18 bases between the germline ends. Germline lookup yields CDR1 MNHEY and CDR2 SVGAGI. This CDR3 has 14 amino acids. CDR3 sequence reads: CASSRGREVGGYTF. The CDR3 DNA follows: TGTGCCAGCAGTAGGGGGAGGGAAGTCGGCGGCTACACCTTC.

This rearrangement joins TRBV7-2 to TRBJ1-2; D remains ambiguous. The germline gives CDR1 SGHTA, CDR2 FQGNSA. Trimming shortened V by 4 bases and J by 2 bases, and 17 bases separated the two germline ends. The CDR3 is made up of 16 amino acids. CDR3 sequence reads: CASSSPGKSPNYGYTF. CDR3 nucleotides: TGTGCCAGCAGCTCCCCGGGGAAGAGCCCAAACTATGGCTACACCTTC.

The chain is built from TRBV5-1 and TRBJ1-4; D uncertain. This CDR3 is built from 13 residues. The V gene's germline CDR1 is SGHRS and CDR2 YFSETQ. V lost 7 bases and J 8 bases, leaving 15 bases between the germline ends. CDR3 sequence: CASSNWGGEKLFF. CDR3 DNA: TGCGCCAGCTCAAATTGGGGAGGGGAAAAACTGTTTTTT.

The chain recombines TRBV5-6 with TRBJ2-3; D is possibly TRBD2 (7 bases). The CDR3 runs 15 residues. Germline lookup yields CDR1 SGHDT and CDR2 YYEEEE. V was trimmed by 1 base and J by 6 bases, leaving 15 bases between them. The CDR3 DNA is TGTGCCAGCAGCTTGATCGGGGGGCCCTCGGATACGCAGTATTTT. Its translation: CASSLIGGPSDTQYF.

The chain links TRBV7-9 to TRBJ1-1; a weak D match, TRBD1 (6 bases). CDR1 and CDR2 from the germline V gene are SEHNR and FQNEAQ (reference sequence). The CDR3 contains 14 residues. V lost 1 base and J 11 bases, leaving 17 bases between the germline ends. The CDR3 DNA sequence: TGTGCCAGCAGCTTAGTGGGGGGCCTACGGGCGGCTTTCTTT. Translating it yields CASSLVGGLRAAFF.

The V gene is TRBV6-4, the J gene TRBJ1-6, with D tentatively TRBD1 (5 bases). Germline values: CDR1 MRHNA, CDR2 SNTAGT. The V end was cut by 6 bases, the J end by 7 bases, with 13 bases between. CDR3 size: 14 residues. The CDR3 DNA is TGTGCCAGCAGGAAGGGGACGGCAAATTCACCCCTCCACTTT. The encoded protein is CASRKGTANSPLHF.

The rearrangement uses TRBV15 and TRBJ2-3, with D hard to call. The CDR3 has 16 amino acids. Germline V lookup: CDR1 LNHNV, CDR2 YYDKDF (reference sequence). The V end was cut by 1 base, the J end by 3 bases, with 14 bases between. The CDR3 sequence is CATSRAAIVGTDTQYF. CDR3 in DNA: TGTGCCACCAGCAGAGCTGCAATAGTGGGGACAGATACGCAGTATTTT.

The V call is TRBV15, the J call TRBJ1-2; D not certain. The CDR3 has 12 amino acids. Per germline, CDR1 LNHNV and CDR2 YYDKDF (reference sequence). Trimming stripped 5 bases from V and 4 bases from J, with 8 bases between. The CDR3 protein is CATSEISYGYTF. The CDR3 nucleotides read TGTGCCACCAGCGAGATCAGCTATGGCTACACCTTC.

The rearrangement links TRBV6-5 to TRBJ1-6, with D hard to call. The CDR3 contains 14 residues. V was clipped by 5 bases and J by 9 bases, with 14 bases between them. Germline assignment: CDR1 MNHEY and CDR2 SVGAGI. CDR3 sequence (DNA): TGTGCCAGCAGTAAAGGCCCTGGTGGTTCACCCCTCCACTTT. It codes for CASSKGPGGSPLHF.

This rearrangement joins TRBV19 to TRBJ2-7; D perhaps matches TRBD1 (5 bases). The CDR3 is made up of 13 amino acids. The germline V gene encodes CDR1 LNHDA and CDR2 SQIVND (reference sequence). Trimming removed 3 bases at V and 7 bases at J, with 13 bases between. The CDR3 DNA reads as TGTGCCAGTAGTATCCAGGGTGCCGCGGAGCAGTACTTC. Translation: CASSIQGAAEQYF.

The rearrangement links TRBV7-7 to TRBJ2-2; 8 nucleotides agree with TRBD2. Trimming removed 2 bases from V and 6 bases from J; junction bases left unmatched: 8. The CDR3 runs to 16 residues. Germline V gene data show CDR1 as SSHAT and CDR2 as FNYEAQ (reference sequence). The CDR3 DNA is TGTGCCAGCAGCTTACGCAGCGGGAGATCGGCCGGGGAGCTGTTTTTT. Translating it yields CASSLRSGRSAGELFF.

DNA for the CDR3: TGCGCCAGCAGCTGGGCAGGTGGCCCCGGGGACGAAAAACTGTTTTTT. The encoded protein is CASSWAGGPGDEKLFF. V and J are TRBV5-1 and TRBJ1-4, with D possibly TRBD1 on 5 matching bases. The CDR3 totals 16 residues. The germline V gene has CDR1 SGHRS and CDR2 YFSETQ. V was cut by 3 bases and J by 8 bases, with 20 bases left in between. Together with reference TRBV5-1 and TRBJ1-4, the CDR3 gives the full variable domain: KAGVTQTPRYLIKTRGQQVTLSCSPISGHRSVSWYQQTPGQGLQFLFEYFSETQRNKGNFPGRFSGRQFSNSRSEMNVSTLELGDSALYLCASSWAGGPGDEKLFFGSGTQLSVL.

V is TRBV27 and J is TRBJ1-2; the match to TRBD1 covers 7 bases. With V trimmed by 6 bases and J by 2 bases, 3 bases remained unmatched. The germline gives CDR1 MNHEY, CDR2 SMNVEV (reference sequence). The CDR3 covers 13 residues. The CDR3 protein is CASSLQGNYGYTF. CDR3 nucleotides: TGTGCCAGCAGCTTACAGGGGAACTATGGCTACACCTTC.

This rearrangement joins TRBV28 to TRBJ1-5; a possible D gene is TRBD1 (5 bases). V was cut by 3 bases and J by 3 bases, with 12 bases left in between. Germline assignment: CDR1 MDHEN and CDR2 SYDVKM. The CDR3 has 15 amino acids. The CDR3 protein is CASSFRRANNQPQHF. The CDR3 DNA is TGTGCCAGCAGTTTCCGCAGGGCCAACAATCAGCCCCAGCATTTT.

The chain is built from TRBV30 and TRBJ2-1, with 9 bases lining up with TRBD1. Germline V gives CDR1 GTSNPN, CDR2 SVGIG (reference sequence). V gave up 5 bases and J gave up 4 bases; unmatched junction bases: 6. The CDR3 is 14 amino acids. CDR3 coding DNA: TGTGCCTGGCTCGGACAGGGGCCGTACAATGAGCAGTTCTTC. It translates to CAWLGQGPYNEQFF. Using reference TRBV30 and TRBJ2-1 for the parts outside the CDR3, the full variable domain is SQTIHQWPATLVQPVGSPLSLECTVEGTSNPNLYWYRQAAGRGLQLLFYSVGIGQISSEVPQNLSASRPQDRQFILSSKKLLLSDSGFYLCAWLGQGPYNEQFFGPGTRLTVL.

The chain has TRBV28 and TRBJ2-2; 10 bases fit TRBD1. Trimming removed 5 bases from V and 4 bases from J; junction bases left unmatched: 7. CDR1 is MDHEN, CDR2 SYDVKM, per germline. The CDR3 is 16 amino acids. The CDR3 DNA follows: TGTGCCAGCAGTCTCTGGACAGGGGGAAGCACCGGGGAGCTGTTTTTT. It translates to CASSLWTGGSTGELFF.

The V gene is TRBV11-2, the J gene TRBJ1-1, with 7 nucleotides matching TRBD1. Per germline, CDR1 SGHAT and CDR2 FQNNGV. V shed 5 bases and J 1 base; nucleotides not matched to a gene: 4. This CDR3 region has 14 residues. The CDR3 reads CASSRRDRNTEAFF. CDR3 bases: TGTGCCAGCAGCCGGAGGGACAGGAACACTGAAGCTTTCTTT.

V gene TRBV30 combines with J gene TRBJ1-2; 7 nucleotides match TRBD1. The trim removed 3 bases at V and 7 bases at J, leaving 20 bases unmatched. Germline CDR1 and CDR2: GTSNPN and SVGIG (reference sequence). This CDR3 is built from 17 residues. The CDR3 coding sequence is TGTGCCTGGAGAGTACCTTCGGGGGACAGCTTATCGGGTGGCTACACCTTC. Amino acid sequence: CAWRVPSGDSLSGGYTF.